The source of this T cell receptor beta chain is a study of cytomegalovirus exposure and HLA in healthy donors. Trimming stripped 4 bases from V and 2 bases from J, with 14 bases between. This CDR3 is built from 15 residues. The germline V gene has CDR1 SGHRS and CDR2 YFSETQ. Study-wide results and caveats: Productive status was seen about 90% or about 30% of the time for most TCR beta V segments in an earlier analysis.

As regards this clone: What it binds is not known.

The PCR employed 60 Vbeta primers together with 13 Jbeta primers. The table came from immunoSEQ multiplex PCR; TCRdb's copy has only in-frame clones and leaves some out. The sample has fewer than 200,000 clones, around 79% seen once; the top ten hold roughly 2.6%. The chain uses TRBV5-1 and TRBJ2-3; tentative D call: TRBD1 (5 bases). This sequence originates from a woman aged 40 to 49 in good health and CMV-seropositive. Sequencing was carried out using PBMCs. CDR3 DNA: TGCGCCAGCAGCACAGGTCCAGGGTTCACAGATACGCAGTATTTT. The encoded protein is CASSTGPGFTDTQYF.